This T cell receptor beta chain originates from a study of T cell changes during pregnancy in multiple sclerosis. Germline CDR1 is SGHTS and CDR2 is YDEGEE. V lost 3 bases and J 2 bases, leaving 9 bases between the germline ends. This CDR3 spans 14 amino acids. Repertoires were generated with immunoSEQ multiplex PCR, while TCRdb's copy carries only in-frame clones and drops some. The table has around 100,000 clones, 90% to 95% seen once. The TCR was taken from a female donor with multiple sclerosis, enrolled in a pregnancy study. Sequenced here: peripheral blood, sampled in the third trimester of pregnancy. V and J are TRBV5-8 and TRBJ1-5; maybe TRBD1 (5 bases). CDR3 nucleotide sequence: TGTGCCAGCAGCTCCTCGGGGGGCAATCAGCCCCAGCATTTT. As protein: CASSSSGGNQPQHF. Combining the CDR3 with reference TRBV5-8 and TRBJ1-5 gives the whole variable domain EAGVTQSPTHLIKTRGQQATLRCSPISGHTSVYWYQQALGLGLQFLLWYDEGEERNRGNFPPRFSGRQFPNYSSELNVNALELEDSALYLCASSSSGGNQPQHFGDGTRLSIL.